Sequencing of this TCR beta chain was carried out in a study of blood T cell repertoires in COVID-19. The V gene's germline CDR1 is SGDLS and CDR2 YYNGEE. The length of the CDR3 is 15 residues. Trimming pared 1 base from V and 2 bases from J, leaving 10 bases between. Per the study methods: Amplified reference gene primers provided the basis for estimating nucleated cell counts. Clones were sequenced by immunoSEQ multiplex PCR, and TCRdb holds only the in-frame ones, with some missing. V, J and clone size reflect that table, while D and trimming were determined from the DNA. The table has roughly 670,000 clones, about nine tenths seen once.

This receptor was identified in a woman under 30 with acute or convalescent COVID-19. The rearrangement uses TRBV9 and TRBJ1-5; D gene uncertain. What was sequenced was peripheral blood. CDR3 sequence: CASSVTGSGNQPQHF. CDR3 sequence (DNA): TGTGCCAGCAGCGTAACGGGAAGCGGCAATCAGCCCCAGCATTTT.